This T cell receptor beta chain was obtained from a study of read filtering for tumor transcriptome and immune sequencing. Overall study: Revised staging placed eight or nine patients in R-ISS I, 15 to 20 in II, more than five in III. Study observations and caveats: In IR-seq, single-read clonotypes were roughly 82% of clonotypes but around 3.4% of reads.

Molecular barcoded adaptors covering alpha/delta and beta/gamma chains were used on around 370 ng RNA. TCRdb fed the reads into MiXCR, producing one record per CDR3 protein. The table lists thousands of distinct CDR3 sequences, approximately 15% of them singletons. There are 18 residues in the CDR3. Germline CDR1 and CDR2: SGHVS and FQNEAQ. This clonotype was picked up many times. The target antigen is unknown. A much larger clonotype is one base distant, so this may be a read error. Sampling of bone marrow took place during active disease in every patient. The receptor's source is a donor at least 40 years old with multiple myeloma. The V gene is TRBV7-8, the J gene TRBJ2-1; 9 bases are shared with TRBD2. The sample consisted of a population of CD138-negative cells sorted from bone marrow. CDR3 in DNA: TGTGCCAGCAGCTTAAGCTTAGCGGGGGCTGCCTCCTACAATGGGCAGTTCTTC. Its protein is CASSLSLAGAASYNGQFF. The whole variable domain, filled in from reference TRBV7-8 and TRBJ2-1, reads GAGVSQSPRYKVAKRGQDVALRCDPISGHVSLFWYQQALGQGPEFLTYFQNEAQLDKSGLPSDRFFAERPEGSVSTLKIQRTQQEDSAVYLCASSLSLAGAASYNGQFFGPGTRLTVL.